This T cell receptor beta chain appears in the sequencing data of a study of cytomegalovirus exposure and HLA in healthy donors. Study summary: Caucasian-associated ancestry cluster membership applied to around 80% of around 400 genotyped donors. General observations from the study: TCR beta chains numbering more than 150 were designated cytomegalovirus-associated. Being productive about 87% or about 30% of the time was typical of most TCR beta V segments in an earlier analysis.

CDR1 SGHVS and CDR2 FQNEAQ come from the germline V gene. This CDR3 contains 16 residues. Both 60 Vbeta primers and 13 Jbeta primers went into the PCR. Sequencing used immunoSEQ multiplex PCR; TCRdb keeps in-frame clones, though not all of them. The sample's table shows around 40,000 clones. Points on this clone: The antigen is undetermined. A read error may account for a junction end that differs from germline.

This TCR was sampled from a man aged 25-45 years in good health and CMV-seronegative. Sequencing was performed on PBMCs. The gene calls are TRBV7-8 and TRBJ1-3, with D possibly TRBD1 on 5 matching bases. CDR3 region: CASSLMGGDSGNAIYF. In DNA form, the CDR3 reads TGTGCCAGCAGCTTAATGGGGGGTGACTCTGGAAACGCCATATATTTT.